Below are 4 T cell receptor beta chains sequenced from a single sample in a study of T cell repertoires in cytomegalovirus infection. TCRdb fed the reads into MiXCR, producing one record per CDR3 protein. Here the sample spans about 450,000 distinct CDR3 sequences, approximately 33% being singletons. Source material: PBMCs. These receptors were taken from a human donor in good health (CMV status not recorded). Some clones in this sample may be carry-over from other donors' samples.

About this clonotype itself: A much larger clone sits a single nucleotide away, making a read error possible. J is TRBJ2-5 and V is TRBV7-2; TRBD2 is a possible D gene (7 bases). Germline-derived CDR1 and CDR2 are SGHTA and FQGNSA. The CDR3 contains 15 residues. CDR3: CSSSPSAGAPGTQYF. The CDR3 bases are TGTTCCAGCAGCCCGTCGGCGGGGGCCCCGGGGACCCAGTACTTC.

This clonotype came up a few times. The rearrangement uses TRBV7-6 and TRBJ1-4, with a tentative D call TRBD1 (5 bases). With 4 bases removed from V and 1 base from J, the gap between germline ends came to 10 bases. The CDR3 runs 15 residues. The V gene's germline CDR1 is SGHVS and CDR2 FNYEAQ. CDR3 amino acids: CASSSQQGTNEKLFF. DNA of the CDR3: TGTGCCAGCAGCTCGCAGCAGGGAACTAATGAAAAACTGTTTTTT.

The rearrangement joins TRBV6-6 to TRBJ1-5, with unresolved D. Germline CDR1 reads MNHNY; CDR2 reads SVGAGI (reference sequence). This CDR3 has 12 residues. V lost 5 bases and J lost 4, with 6 bases in between. CDR3 bases: TGTGCCAGCAGTGACCTTAATCAGCCCCAGCATTTT. Translated, it gives CASSDLNQPQHF.

This clonotype was seen many times. The CDR3 reads CASSLGGWYGANVLTF. The CDR3 nucleotides are TGTGCCAGCAGCCTCGGGGGGTGGTATGGGGCCAACGTCCTGACTTTC. V gene TRBV11-2 combines with J gene TRBJ2-6; 7 positions match TRBD2. Germline V gene lookup returns CDR1 SGHAT and CDR2 FQNNGV. The CDR3 sequence is 16 residues long. Unmatched junction bases numbered 7, after V lost 5 bases and J lost 3 bases. Looking up the rest from reference TRBV11-2 and TRBJ2-6 gives the full variable domain: EAGVAQSPRYKIIEKRQSVAFWCNPISGHATLYWYQQILGQGPKLLIQFQNNGVVDDSQLPKDRFSAERLKGVDSTLKIQPAKLEDSAVYLCASSLGGWYGANVLTFGAGSRLTVL.